One and the same sample provided the 25 T cell receptor beta chains below, sequenced in a study of identical twins. TCRdb ran MiXCR on the 5' RACE reads and lists one entry per CDR3 protein. This sample carries some 760,000 distinct CDR3 sequences, approximately 18% of them seen once, and the ten largest clones take less than 15%. The sample was also reused in another study, on T cells expressing NK-cell markers.

Specimen: PBMCs. These receptors all stem from a woman between 18 and 29 years old in good health.

The chain joins TRBV6-2 or TRBV6-3 to TRBJ1-5; no definite D call. The V end was cut by 2 bases, the J end by 2 bases, with 13 bases between. Per germline, CDR1 MNHEY and CDR2 SVGEGT. The CDR3 runs 16 residues. The CDR3 loop reads CASSYGSTLGNQPQHF. The CDR3 DNA sequence: TGTGCCAGCAGTTACGGTTCGACCTTAGGCAATCAGCCCCAGCATTTT.

This clonotype was observed a few times. The rearrangement uses TRBV14 and TRBJ2-5; the D gene is possibly TRBD2 (5 bases). Germline V gene lookup returns CDR1 SGHDN and CDR2 FVKESK. Deletions cut 0 bases from V and 5 bases from J, with 10 bases between. CDR3 length: 14 residues. In nucleotides, the CDR3 is TGTGCCAGCAGCCAAGAGGAGGAGGTGGAGACCCAGTACTTC. Amino acids: CASSQEEEVETQYF. The whole variable domain, filled in from reference TRBV14 and TRBJ2-5, reads EAGVTQFPSHSVIEKGQTVTLRCDPISGHDNLYWYRRVMGKEIKFLLHFVKESKQDESGMPNNRFLAERTGGTYSTLKVQPAELEDSGVYFCASSQEEEVETQYFGPGTRLLVL.

Ten or more counts support this clonotype. The chain links TRBV7-2 to TRBJ2-7, with no clear D. V lost 2 bases and J lost 3, with 11 bases in between. This CDR3 has 14 residues. Per the germline V gene, CDR1 is SGHTA and CDR2 is FQGNSA. Here the CDR3 reads CASSLMSQIYEQYF. The CDR3 nucleotides read TGTGCCAGCAGCTTAATGTCACAGATCTACGAGCAGTACTTC.

The chain has TRBV6-1 and TRBJ2-5; 7 bases match TRBD1. V was clipped by 5 bases and J by 4 bases; unmatched bases: 10. The germline CDR1 and CDR2 sequences are MNHNS and SASEGT. This CDR3 is built from 15 residues. The CDR3 DNA reads TGTGCCAGCAGTCCCCCGGGACAGAGCCTAGAGACCCAGTACTTC. Residues: CASSPPGQSLETQYF.

This clonotype came up many times. V usage is TRBV6-1 and J usage is TRBJ2-5; maybe TRBD2 (7 bases). Trimming took 6 bases from V and 0 from J, leaving 17 bases between them. Per the germline V gene, CDR1 is MNHNS and CDR2 is SASEGT. This CDR3 has 16 residues. CDR3: CASSPGWGGYQETQYF. DNA of the CDR3: TGTGCCAGCAGCCCCGGCTGGGGGGGCTACCAAGAGACCCAGTACTTC.

V usage is TRBV24-1 and J usage is TRBJ2-1, with 14 bases lining up with TRBD2. This CDR3 spans 16 amino acids. Germline V CDR1 and CDR2: KGHDR, SFDVKD. V shed 4 bases, J shed 6 bases, and the junction held 4 bases outside the gene matches. The CDR3 nucleotides are TGTGCCACCAGTGACCCGACTAGCGGGAGGGCCAATGAGCAGTTCTTC. This gives the protein CATSDPTSGRANEQFF.

This clonotype was seen more than once but under ten times. CDR3 nucleotide sequence: TGCAGTGCCCTGACTAGCGGGAGATGGGGAGAGACCCAGTACTTC. It codes for CSALTSGRWGETQYF. The rearrangement joins TRBV20-1 to TRBJ2-5, with TRBD2 identical over 12 bases. V lost 6 bases, J lost 4 bases, and 9 bases stayed unmatched. The CDR3 is made up of 15 amino acids. Germline values: CDR1 DFQATT, CDR2 SNEGSKA (reference sequence).

This clonotype has only a few counts. The CDR3 is CASSYQTYEQYF. DNA of the CDR3: TGTGCCAGCAGTTACCAGACCTACGAGCAGTACTTC. V is TRBV6-2 or TRBV6-3 and J is TRBJ2-7; D is unresolved. Looked up from germline, CDR1 is MNHEY and CDR2 is SVGEGT. The CDR3 is 12 amino acids. V lost 2 bases to trimming and J lost 2 bases, with 4 bases between them.

The J gene is TRBJ2-7, the V gene TRBV7-2, with 9 positions matching TRBD1. Trimming removed 5 bases from V and 2 bases from J; junction bases left unmatched: 7. Germline V gives CDR1 SGHTA, CDR2 FQGNSA. The CDR3 extends over 15 amino acids. The CDR3 DNA follows: TGTGCCAGCAGCCTCCGGACAGGGGACACCTACGAGCAGTACTTC. Translated, it gives CASSLRTGDTYEQYF. Variable domain in full (rest from reference TRBV7-2 and TRBJ2-7): GAGVSQSPSNKVTEKGKDVELRCDPISGHTALYWYRQSLGQGLEFLIYFQGNSAPDKSGLPSDRFSAERTGGSVSTLTIQRTQQEDSAVYLCASSLRTGDTYEQYFGPGTRLTVT.

The CDR3 bases are TGTGCCATCAGTGAGACTCTTATAGCGGGAGGGAAAGAGACCCAGTACTTC. Protein product: CAISETLIAGGKETQYF. The V call is TRBV10-3, the J call TRBJ2-5; 11 positions agree with TRBD2. CDR1 ENHRY and CDR2 SYGVKD come from the germline V gene. V dropped 2 bases and J dropped 3; count of bases not matched to a gene: 8. The CDR3 has 17 residues.

This clonotype has a handful of counts. V and J are TRBV5-1 and TRBJ1-1, with a possible D match to TRBD1 (6 bases). V gave up 0 bases and J gave up 6 bases, with 12 bases separating them. CDR1 is SGHRS and CDR2 is YFSETQ in the germline V gene. The CDR3 is 14 amino acids. The CDR3 spells CASSLALGGSEAFF. Here the CDR3 DNA reads TGCGCCAGCAGCTTGGCCCTAGGGGGATCTGAAGCTTTCTTT.

The chain carries TRBV10-3 and TRBJ1-2; D not certain. The CDR3 extends over 13 amino acids. Germline values: CDR1 ENHRY, CDR2 SYGVKD. The ends were cut back, 5 bases at V and 3 bases at J, with 10 bases in the middle. The DNA for the CDR3 is TGTGCCATCAGTCACAGCGAAGACTATGGCTACACCTTC. Its translation is CAISHSEDYGYTF.

The gene calls are TRBV6-1 and TRBJ1-1; 10 bases are shared with TRBD1. J was trimmed by 7 bases and V by 6 bases; bases with no gene match: 23. This CDR3 spans 19 amino acids. Germline CDR1 MNHNS, CDR2 SASEGT. DNA of the CDR3: TGTGCCAGCAGACCTGGACAGGGGGGCGCATTAGGGACAGTTGTTGAAGCTTTCTTT. Protein: CASRPGQGGALGTVVEAFF.

In its sample, this clonotype was seen a few times. This sequence joins TRBV7-8 and TRBJ2-1; 11 bases align to TRBD2. This CDR3 is built from 19 residues. Trimming removed 4 bases from V and 0 bases from J; junction bases left unmatched: 11. Germline V gene data show CDR1 as SGHVS and CDR2 as FQNEAQ. The CDR3 loop reads CASSSSATSGVSSYNEQFF. The CDR3, as DNA: TGTGCCAGCAGCTCCTCGGCGACTAGCGGGGTTAGCTCCTACAATGAGCAGTTCTTC. The whole variable domain, remainder taken from reference TRBV7-8 and TRBJ2-1, is GAGVSQSPRYKVAKRGQDVALRCDPISGHVSLFWYQQALGQGPEFLTYFQNEAQLDKSGLPSDRFFAERPEGSVSTLKIQRTQQEDSAVYLCASSSSATSGVSSYNEQFFGPGTRLTVL.

This clonotype was seen repeatedly, ten times or more. The V call is TRBV5-1, the J call TRBJ2-5; TRBD2 agrees at 8 bases. V lost 3 bases, J lost 5 bases, and 3 bases stayed unmatched. Germline assignment: CDR1 SGHRS and CDR2 YFSETQ. This CDR3 has 13 residues. CDR3 amino acids: CASSSSGLETQYF. DNA for the CDR3: TGCGCCAGCAGCTCTAGCGGGTTGGAGACCCAGTACTTC.

The genes are TRBV5-1 and TRBJ2-7, with D tentatively TRBD1 (6 bases). The CDR3 has 14 amino acids. With 4 bases removed from V and 4 bases from J, the gap between germline ends came to 15 bases. Germline V gene lookup returns CDR1 SGHRS and CDR2 YFSETQ. The DNA for the CDR3 is TGCGCCAGCAGCCGGGACACCTATGAATACGAGCAGTACTTC. It specifies CASSRDTYEYEQYF.

This clonotype was seen a few times. The V and J genes are TRBV6-5 and TRBJ2-7; TRBD2 matches 11 bases. CDR1 MNHEY and CDR2 SVGAGI come from the germline V gene. The CDR3 has 14 amino acids. With V trimmed by 2 bases and J by 6 bases, 3 bases remained unmatched. CDR3 sequence (DNA): TGTGCCAGCAGTTACATGCTAGCGGGAGGCGAGCAGTACTTC. Translated, it gives CASSYMLAGGEQYF.

The chain combines TRBV7-9 with TRBJ1-3, with D uncertain. The V end lost 4 bases, the J end lost 0 bases, and 7 bases lay between the germline ends. Germline CDR1 and CDR2: SEHNR and FQNEAQ (reference sequence). This CDR3 has 14 residues. The CDR3 nucleotides are TGTGCCAGCAGCTCAGTCGCCTCTGGAAACACCATATATTTT. Protein: CASSSVASGNTIYF.

The chain employs TRBV20-1 and TRBJ1-4; perhaps TRBD1 as D (5 bases). Per the germline V gene, CDR1 is DFQATT and CDR2 is SNEGSKA (reference sequence). CDR3 length equals 15 residues. V lost 4 bases to trimming and J lost 7 bases, with 19 bases between them. CDR3 nucleotides: TGCAGTGCTATATCCGAGCGTGGGGGTTTTGAAAAACTGTTTTTT. Its translation is CSAISERGGFEKLFF.

This rearrangement joins TRBV12-3 or TRBV12-4 to TRBJ2-1; 8 positions match TRBD2. After removal of 6 bases from V and 5 bases from J, the junction contained 12 bases not matched to a gene. The CDR3 covers 16 residues. As DNA, the CDR3 is TGTGCCAGCAGAGATGCAACGGGGGGGTTACACAATGAGCAGTTCTTC. Its translation: CASRDATGGLHNEQFF.

The V and J genes are TRBV20-1 and TRBJ2-1; D possibly matches TRBD1 or TRBD2 (6 bases each). V was trimmed by 6 bases and J by 7 bases, leaving 16 bases between them. The CDR3 contains 13 residues. Germline CDR1 is DFQATT and CDR2 is SNEGSKA (reference sequence). Here the CDR3 DNA reads TGCAGTGCCTTCCATACAGGGAGGAATGAGCAGTTCTTC. Amino acid sequence: CSAFHTGRNEQFF.

This clonotype was counted only a few times. J is TRBJ2-7 and V is TRBV7-2; D perhaps matches TRBD2 (6 bases). Germline V lookup: CDR1 SGHTA, CDR2 FQGNSA. Trimming removed 1 base at V and 9 bases at J, with 13 bases between. This CDR3 spans 13 amino acids. The CDR3 here is CASSLGDSSGQYF. CDR3 DNA sequence: TGTGCCAGCAGCTTAGGGGACTCCTCGGGGCAGTACTTC. The variable domain in full, completed from reference TRBV7-2 and TRBJ2-7, reads GAGVSQSPSNKVTEKGKDVELRCDPISGHTALYWYRQSLGQGLEFLIYFQGNSAPDKSGLPSDRFSAERTGGSVSTLTIQRTQQEDSAVYLCASSLGDSSGQYFGPGTRLTVT.

This clonotype turned up a few times. V is TRBV13 and J is TRBJ2-3; 9 bases are shared with TRBD2. CDR1 PRHDT and CDR2 FYEKMQ come from the germline V gene (reference sequence). The CDR3 spans 17 residues. The V segment lost 3 bases and the J segment 2 bases; nucleotides outside the gene matches: 9. CDR3 in DNA: TGTGCCAGCAGCTTCCGGCTAGCGGGGATAAACACAGATACGCAGTATTTT. This codes for CASSFRLAGINTDTQYF. Filled out from reference TRBV13 and TRBJ2-3, the complete variable domain reads AAGVIQSPRHLIKEKRETATLKCYPIPRHDTVYWYQQGPGQDPQFLISFYEKMQSDKGSIPDRFSAQQFSDYHSELNMSSLELGDSALYFCASSFRLAGINTDTQYFGPGTRLTVL.

The genes are TRBV29-1 and TRBJ2-3; TRBD1 agrees at 10 bases. With 4 bases clipped from V and 6 bases from J, the junction kept 7 bases outside the gene matches. Germline CDR1 reads SQVTM; CDR2 reads ANQGSEA. CDR3 length equals 14 residues. CDR3 residues: CSVGPTGGRDTQYF. The CDR3 DNA sequence: TGCAGCGTTGGTCCGACAGGGGGCCGGGATACGCAGTATTTT.

This clonotype was picked up a small number of times. V and J are TRBV4-3 and TRBJ1-1; 7 positions match TRBD1. The CDR3 runs 16 residues. The V and J ends lost 2 bases and 4 bases, in that order; junction bases with no gene match: 10. Germline V gene lookup returns CDR1 LGHNA and CDR2 YSLEER. This chain's CDR3 is CASSQPGTQGGTEAFF. CDR3 coding DNA: TGCGCCAGCAGCCAACCTGGAACCCAGGGGGGCACTGAAGCTTTCTTT.